What follows are 22 T cell receptor beta chains derived from one specimen sequenced in a study of blood T cell repertoires in COVID-19. TCRdb's table, derived via immunoSEQ multiplex PCR, lists solely in-frame clones and lacks some. This table holds 200,000 to 300,000 clones, around 86% found once. The material sequenced was peripheral blood. The receptors were sampled from a woman aged 40-49 years who had recovered from COVID-19.

J is TRBJ1-2 and V is TRBV5-1; D might be TRBD1 (5 bases). CDR1 and CDR2 from the germline V gene are SGHRS and YFSETQ. The ends were cut back, 4 bases at V and 4 bases at J, with 11 bases in the middle. CDR3 size: 13 residues. The CDR3 loop is CASSGDSSYGYTF. CDR3 in DNA: TGCGCCAGCAGCGGAGACAGTTCCTATGGCTACACCTTC.

The DNA of the CDR3 is TGTGCCATCAGTGAGACCTGGGCCCATTTCGGAGCTTTCTTT. Translated: CAISETWAHFGAFF. The chain employs TRBV10-3 and TRBJ1-1; no reliable D call. V shed 2 bases and J shed 10 bases, with 17 bases lying between them. The CDR3 contains 14 residues. Germline lookup yields CDR1 ENHRY and CDR2 SYGVKD.

The gene calls are TRBV7-8 and TRBJ1-6; 7 positions agree with TRBD1. The germline V gene has CDR1 SGHVS and CDR2 FQNEAQ. The CDR3 runs to 14 residues. After removal of 5 bases from V and 8 bases from J, the junction contained 6 bases not matched to a gene. The CDR3 nucleotides read TGTGCCAGCAGCCCCAGCAGGGGGGATTCACCCCTCCACTTT. Translating gives CASSPSRGDSPLHF.

This clone appeared a single time. This chain joins TRBV6-5 and TRBJ1-2; no definite D call. From germline, CDR1 is MNHEY and CDR2 SVGAGI. The length of the CDR3 is 14 residues. Trimming took 5 bases from V and 3 from J, leaving 13 bases between them. CDR3 region: CASSHHPRYYGYTF. The CDR3 DNA is TGTGCCAGCAGTCACCACCCCAGGTACTATGGCTACACCTTC.

J is TRBJ1-1 and V is TRBV3-1 (or the pseudogene TRBV3-2); possible D gene TRBD1, 6 bases. The CDR3 runs 16 residues. CDR1 LGHDT and CDR2 YNNKEL come from the germline V gene (reference sequence). V was pared by 4 bases and J by 0 bases, with 15 bases between. This CDR3 is CASSPGTLRMNTEAFF. In DNA, the CDR3 is TGTGCCAGCAGCCCCGGGACACTGAGGATGAACACTGAAGCTTTCTTT.

The V call is TRBV18, the J call TRBJ2-7; 8 bases match TRBD2. Unmatched junction bases numbered 6, after V lost 8 bases and J lost 3 bases. The CDR3 spans 13 residues. The germline V gene encodes CDR1 KGHSH and CDR2 LQKENI. The CDR3: CASAPGGDYEQYF. In DNA, the CDR3 is TGTGCCAGCGCCCCCGGGGGGGACTACGAGCAGTACTTC.

This clone occurred once. This chain connects TRBV5-4 to TRBJ1-3; 10 nucleotides agree with TRBD1. The germline V gene encodes CDR1 SGHNT and CDR2 YYREEE (reference sequence). The CDR3 is made up of 16 amino acids. The V segment lost 4 bases and the J segment 0 bases; nucleotides outside the gene matches: 4. The CDR3 nucleotides are TGTGCCAGCAGCCCGACAGGGGGCTTCTCTGGAAACACCATATATTTT. Translating it yields CASSPTGGFSGNTIYF.

V usage is TRBV27 and J usage is TRBJ2-2; 14 nucleotides align to TRBD2. CDR3 size: 16 residues. With V trimmed by 5 bases and J by 6 bases, 5 bases remained unmatched. Per the germline V gene, CDR1 is MNHEY and CDR2 is SMNVEV (reference sequence). The CDR3 protein is CASSGLAGGHPGELFF. The DNA for the CDR3 is TGTGCCAGCAGTGGACTAGCGGGGGGCCACCCCGGGGAGCTGTTTTTT.

This sequence joins TRBV6-5 and TRBJ1-2; D is unresolved. Trimming left V 5 bases short and J 2 bases short, with 9 bases between. Germline V gene sequence: CDR1 MNHEY, CDR2 SVGAGI. There are 13 residues in the CDR3. The CDR3 bases are TGTGCCAGCAGTCTAGGCCTGAACTATGGCTACACCTTC. Amino acids: CASSLGLNYGYTF.

V gene TRBV7-6 combines with J gene TRBJ2-1; D perhaps matches TRBD2 (5 bases). The germline gives CDR1 SGHVS, CDR2 FNYEAQ. The length of the CDR3 is 15 residues. V was trimmed by 4 bases and J by 2 bases, leaving 12 bases between them. CDR3 DNA: TGTGCCAGCAGCTCCGACGGGGTCCCCTACAATGAGCAGTTCTTC. Translating it yields CASSSDGVPYNEQFF.

This sequence joins TRBV10-3 and TRBJ2-1, with D perhaps matching TRBD2 (6 bases). This CDR3 region has 15 residues. CDR1 and CDR2 from the germline V gene are ENHRY and SYGVKD. V lost 5 bases, J lost 5 bases, and 16 bases lay in between. CDR3 protein: CAISKAGGVNNEQFF. Here the CDR3 DNA reads TGTGCCATCAGTAAAGCGGGTGGGGTAAACAATGAGCAGTTCTTC.

In this sample, this clone turned up a few times. V is TRBV30 and J is TRBJ1-6; no clear D gene. CDR1 GTSNPN and CDR2 SVGIG come from the germline V gene (reference sequence). The CDR3 is 15 residues long. The V gene lost 0 bases and the J gene lost 9 bases, with 15 bases spanning the gap. The CDR3 DNA follows: TGTGCCTGGAGTGTACGGCGGGGTGGTAGTTCACCCCTCCACTTT. It codes for CAWSVRRGGSSPLHF.

Only one count was recorded for this clone. The chain joins TRBV6-2 or TRBV6-3 to TRBJ1-5; perhaps TRBD1 as D (6 bases). The CDR3 loop spans 16 amino acids. CDR1 and CDR2 (germline): MNHEY, SVGEGT. Trimming removed 6 bases at V and 0 bases at J, with 15 bases between. The CDR3 here is CASSPQGFLSNQPQHF. The CDR3 DNA reads as TGTGCCAGCAGCCCACAGGGTTTTCTTAGCAATCAGCCCCAGCATTTT.

This clone appeared a single time. The rearrangement links TRBV4-3 to TRBJ2-3; a possible D gene is TRBD2 (6 bases). Germline V gene sequence: CDR1 LGHNA, CDR2 YSLEER. The length of the CDR3 is 16 residues. The V gene lost 0 bases and the J gene lost 0 bases, with 10 bases spanning the gap. The CDR3 loop reads CASSQDWRDSTDTQYF. The CDR3 nucleotides are TGCGCCAGCAGCCAAGATTGGCGGGACAGCACAGATACGCAGTATTTT.

V gene TRBV30 combines with J gene TRBJ1-1, with 8 bases lining up with TRBD1. The CDR3 is 13 residues long. Germline assignment: CDR1 GTSNPN and CDR2 SVGIG (reference sequence). Trimming at V came to 2 bases and at J to 10 bases, leaving 9 bases not matched to a gene. The CDR3 nucleotides read TGTGCCTGGAGTAGGGACAGGTACTGGCCAGCTTTCTTT. This codes for CAWSRDRYWPAFF.

The chain carries TRBV10-3 and TRBJ1-2; 10 nucleotides match TRBD1. The ends lost 6 bases at V and 3 bases at J; junction bases unmatched: 4. CDR1 and CDR2 (germline): ENHRY, SYGVKD. The CDR3 covers 14 residues. The CDR3 protein is CAIRPGQGDYGYTF. The CDR3 DNA sequence: TGTGCCATCAGACCTGGACAGGGGGACTATGGCTACACCTTC.

The chain joins TRBV7-9 to TRBJ2-7; 7 bases agree with TRBD2. The germline V gene has CDR1 SEHNR and CDR2 FQNEAQ (reference sequence). V gave up 5 bases and J gave up 0 bases; unmatched junction bases: 4. This CDR3 is built from 14 residues. This CDR3 reads CASSTWDYSYEQYF. CDR3 sequence (DNA): TGTGCCAGCAGCACGTGGGACTACTCCTACGAGCAGTACTTC.

CDR3: CASSPRRTSDTIYF. Written as DNA, the CDR3 is TGTGCCAGCTCACCACGCAGGACATCAGACACCATATATTTT. The chain couples TRBV18 to TRBJ1-3; TRBD1 might be the D (5 bases). V shed 1 base and J shed 8 bases, with 12 bases lying between them. Germline CDR1 KGHSH, CDR2 LQKENI. This CDR3 spans 14 amino acids.

Only one count was recorded for this clone. The V and J genes are TRBV3-1 (or the pseudogene TRBV3-2) and TRBJ2-5; maybe TRBD2 (6 bases). CDR1 LGHDT and CDR2 YNNKEL come from the germline V gene (reference sequence). The CDR3 covers 15 residues. V lost 4 bases and J 3 bases, leaving 15 bases between the germline ends. For the CDR3, the DNA is TGTGCCAGCAGCCTACGTGGGGGGACGAAAGAGACCCAGTACTTC. Its translation: CASSLRGGTKETQYF.

This sequence joins TRBV30 and TRBJ1-1, with no clear D. The ends were cut back, 0 bases at V and 1 base at J, with 6 bases in the middle. From germline, CDR1 is GTSNPN and CDR2 SVGIG (reference sequence). This CDR3 is 13 amino acids long. The CDR3: CAWSVQTNTEAFF. For the CDR3, the DNA is TGTGCCTGGAGTGTACAAACGAACACTGAAGCTTTCTTT.

This rearrangement joins TRBV9 to TRBJ1-1; tentative D call: TRBD1 (6 bases). From germline, CDR1 is SGDLS and CDR2 YYNGEE. V dropped 5 bases and J dropped 4 bases, with 21 bases sitting between them. CDR3 size: 16 residues. The CDR3 nucleotides are TGTGCCAGCAGTCCCGGGGGGGGACACCTTTCCACTGAAGCTTTCTTT. Its protein product is CASSPGGGHLSTEAFF.

The rearrangement links TRBV5-1 to TRBJ2-5; 14 nucleotides align to TRBD2. CDR3 size: 17 residues. In germline, CDR1 is SGHRS, CDR2 YFSETQ. Losses at the gene ends were 7 bases for V and 0 bases for J; bases not matched to a gene: 8. This CDR3 is CASGTGTSGGYQETQYF. The CDR3 nucleotides read TGCGCCAGCGGGACCGGGACTAGCGGGGGTTACCAAGAGACCCAGTACTTC.